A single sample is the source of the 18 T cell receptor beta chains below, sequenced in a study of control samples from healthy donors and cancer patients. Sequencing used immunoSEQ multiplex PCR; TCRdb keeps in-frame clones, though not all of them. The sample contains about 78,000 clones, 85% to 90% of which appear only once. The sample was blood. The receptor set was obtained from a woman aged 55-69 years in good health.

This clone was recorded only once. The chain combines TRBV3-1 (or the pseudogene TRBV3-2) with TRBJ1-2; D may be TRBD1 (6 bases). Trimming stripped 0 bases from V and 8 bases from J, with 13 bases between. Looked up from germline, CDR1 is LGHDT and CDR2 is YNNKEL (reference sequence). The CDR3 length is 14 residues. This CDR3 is CASSQDPGAGGYTF. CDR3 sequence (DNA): TGTGCCAGCAGCCAAGATCCAGGGGCCGGAGGCTACACCTTC.

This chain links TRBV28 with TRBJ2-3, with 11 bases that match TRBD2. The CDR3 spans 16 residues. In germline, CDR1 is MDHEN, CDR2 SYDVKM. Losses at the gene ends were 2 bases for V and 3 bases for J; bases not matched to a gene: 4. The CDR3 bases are TGTGCCAGCAGTTTAGCGACTAGCGGGGTTACAGATACGCAGTATTTT. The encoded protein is CASSLATSGVTDTQYF.

The CDR3, as DNA: TGTGCCATCAGTGATGCAGCGGGAGGGGGTGGGACGCAGTATTTT. Its protein product is CAISDAAGGGGTQYF. The chain joins TRBV10-3 to TRBJ2-3, with 10 bases identical to TRBD2. Germline loops: CDR1 ENHRY, CDR2 SYGVKD. The CDR3 runs to 15 residues. The ends lost 3 bases at V and 9 bases at J; junction bases unmatched: 9.

Here the CDR3 reads CASSFTGGATGELFF. CDR3 DNA: TGTGCCAGCAGCTTTACAGGGGGCGCTACCGGGGAGCTGTTTTTT. The chain uses TRBV5-6 and TRBJ2-2; TRBD1 agrees at 9 bases. The CDR3 has 15 amino acids. J gave up 5 bases and V 2 bases, and 4 bases lay outside the gene matches. The germline CDR1 and CDR2 sequences are SGHDT and YYEEEE.

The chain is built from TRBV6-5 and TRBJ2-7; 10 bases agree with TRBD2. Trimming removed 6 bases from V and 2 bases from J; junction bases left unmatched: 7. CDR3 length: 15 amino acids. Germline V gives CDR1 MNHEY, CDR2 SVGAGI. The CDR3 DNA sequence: TGTGCCAGCAGGGTAGCGGGAGGACCGACCTACGAGCAGTACTTC. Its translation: CASRVAGGPTYEQYF.

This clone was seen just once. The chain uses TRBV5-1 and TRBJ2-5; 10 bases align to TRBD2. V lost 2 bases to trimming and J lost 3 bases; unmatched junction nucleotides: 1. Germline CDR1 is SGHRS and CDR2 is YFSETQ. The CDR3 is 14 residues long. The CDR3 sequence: CASSFGLAEETQYF. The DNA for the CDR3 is TGCGCCAGCAGCTTCGGACTAGCGGAAGAGACCCAGTACTTC.

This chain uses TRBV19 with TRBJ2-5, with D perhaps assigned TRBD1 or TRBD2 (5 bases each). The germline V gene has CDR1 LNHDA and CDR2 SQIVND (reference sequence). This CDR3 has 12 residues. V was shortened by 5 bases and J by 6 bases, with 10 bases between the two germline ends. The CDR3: CASSLWGKTQYF. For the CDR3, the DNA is TGTGCCAGTAGTCTGTGGGGGAAGACCCAGTACTTC.

DNA of the CDR3: TGTGCCAGCAGCGATAAGGGGGCAGTAGGCTATGGCTACACCTTC. Translated, it gives CASSDKGAVGYGYTF. V is TRBV6-5 and J is TRBJ1-2; TRBD1 agrees at 7 bases. This CDR3 spans 15 amino acids. The ends lost 6 bases at V and 4 bases at J; junction bases unmatched: 11. The V gene's germline CDR1 is MNHEY and CDR2 SVGAGI.

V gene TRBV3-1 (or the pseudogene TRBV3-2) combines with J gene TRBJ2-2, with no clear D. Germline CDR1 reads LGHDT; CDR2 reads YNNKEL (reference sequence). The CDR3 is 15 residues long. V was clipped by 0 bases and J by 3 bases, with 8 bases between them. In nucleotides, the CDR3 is TGTGCCAGCAGCCAAGAGCAGGAAGACACCGGGGAGCTGTTTTTT. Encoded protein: CASSQEQEDTGELFF.

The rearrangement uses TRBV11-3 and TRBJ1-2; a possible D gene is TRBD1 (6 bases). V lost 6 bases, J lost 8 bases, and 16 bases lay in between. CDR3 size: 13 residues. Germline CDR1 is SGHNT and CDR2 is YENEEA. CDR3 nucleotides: TGTGCCAGCAGTTCATGGGCAGGGGACGGCTACACCTTC. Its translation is CASSSWAGDGYTF.

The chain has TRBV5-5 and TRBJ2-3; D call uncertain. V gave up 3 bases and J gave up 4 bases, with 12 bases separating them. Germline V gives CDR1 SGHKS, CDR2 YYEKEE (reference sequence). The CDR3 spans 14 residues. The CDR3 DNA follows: TGTGCCAGCAGCTGGACGAACACGGCAGATACGCAGTATTTT. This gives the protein CASSWTNTADTQYF.

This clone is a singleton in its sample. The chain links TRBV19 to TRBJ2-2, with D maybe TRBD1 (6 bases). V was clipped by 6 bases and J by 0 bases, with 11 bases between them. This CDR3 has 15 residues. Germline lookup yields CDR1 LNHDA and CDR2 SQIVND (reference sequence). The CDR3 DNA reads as TGTGCCAGTAGAACAGGGAACGCGAACACCGGGGAGCTGTTTTTT. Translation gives CASRTGNANTGELFF.

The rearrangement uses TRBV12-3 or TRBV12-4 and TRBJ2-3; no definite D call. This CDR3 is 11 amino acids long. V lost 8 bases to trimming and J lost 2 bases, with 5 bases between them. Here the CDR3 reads CASGSTDTQYF. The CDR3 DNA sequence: TGTGCCAGCGGGTCCACAGATACGCAGTATTTT.

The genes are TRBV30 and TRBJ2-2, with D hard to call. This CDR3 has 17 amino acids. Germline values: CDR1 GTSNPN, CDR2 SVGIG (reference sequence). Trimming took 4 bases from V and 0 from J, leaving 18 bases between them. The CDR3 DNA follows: TGTGCCTGGACGTCTTACCCTTTGTCGGCGAACACCGGGGAGCTGTTTTTT. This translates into CAWTSYPLSANTGELFF.

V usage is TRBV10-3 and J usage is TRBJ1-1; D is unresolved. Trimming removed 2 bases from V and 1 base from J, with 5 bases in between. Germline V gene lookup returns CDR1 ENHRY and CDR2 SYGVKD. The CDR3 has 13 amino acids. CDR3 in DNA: TGTGCCATCAGTGAGATCAGGAACACTGAAGCTTTCTTT. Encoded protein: CAISEIRNTEAFF.

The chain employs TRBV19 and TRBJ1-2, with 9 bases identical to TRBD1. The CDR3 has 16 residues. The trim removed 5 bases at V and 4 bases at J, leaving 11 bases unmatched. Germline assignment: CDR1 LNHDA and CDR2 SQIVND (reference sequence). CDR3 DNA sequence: TGTGCCAGTAGTGAGATACGGGACAGGGTCGGCTATGGCTACACCTTC. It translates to CASSEIRDRVGYGYTF.

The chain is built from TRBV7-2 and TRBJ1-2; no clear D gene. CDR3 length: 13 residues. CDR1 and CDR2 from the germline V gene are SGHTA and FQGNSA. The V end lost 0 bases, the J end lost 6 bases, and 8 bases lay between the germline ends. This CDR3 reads CASSLAGQNGYTF. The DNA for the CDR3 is TGTGCCAGCAGCTTAGCGGGTCAGAATGGCTACACCTTC.

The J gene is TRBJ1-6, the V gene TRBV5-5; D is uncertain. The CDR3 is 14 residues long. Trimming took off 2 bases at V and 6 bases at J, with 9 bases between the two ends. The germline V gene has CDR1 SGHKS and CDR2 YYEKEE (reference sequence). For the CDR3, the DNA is TGTGCCAGCAGCTTAAAGGGAGTTAATTCACCCCTCCACTTT. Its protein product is CASSLKGVNSPLHF.